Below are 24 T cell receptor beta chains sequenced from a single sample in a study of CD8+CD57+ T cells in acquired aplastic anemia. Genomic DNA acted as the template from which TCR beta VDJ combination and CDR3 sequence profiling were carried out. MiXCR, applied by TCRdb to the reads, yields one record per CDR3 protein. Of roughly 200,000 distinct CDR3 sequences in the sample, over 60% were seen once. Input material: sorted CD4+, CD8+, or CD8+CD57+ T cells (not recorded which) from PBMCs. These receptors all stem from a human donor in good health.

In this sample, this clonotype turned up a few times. The CDR3 DNA sequence: TGCAGTGCTAGAGACCACAGGAACTATGGCTACACCTTC. Translated, it gives CSARDHRNYGYTF. This chain connects TRBV20-1 to TRBJ1-2; the D gene is possibly TRBD1 (5 bases). The CDR3 loop spans 13 amino acids. The V end was cut by 0 bases, the J end by 2 bases, with 7 bases between. The V gene's germline CDR1 is DFQATT and CDR2 SNEGSKA (reference sequence).

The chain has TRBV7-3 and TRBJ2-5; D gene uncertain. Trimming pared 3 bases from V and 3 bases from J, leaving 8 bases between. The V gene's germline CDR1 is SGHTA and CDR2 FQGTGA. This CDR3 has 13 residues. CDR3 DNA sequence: TGTGCCAGCAGCTTGCACGGAGAAGAGACCCAGTACTTC. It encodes CASSLHGEETQYF.

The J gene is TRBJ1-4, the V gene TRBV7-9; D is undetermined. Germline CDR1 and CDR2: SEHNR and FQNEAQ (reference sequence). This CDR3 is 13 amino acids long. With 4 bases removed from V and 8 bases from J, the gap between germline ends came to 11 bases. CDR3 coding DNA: TGTGCCAGCAGCTCCCTGCCGGGGGAAAAACTGTTTTTT. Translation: CASSSLPGEKLFF.

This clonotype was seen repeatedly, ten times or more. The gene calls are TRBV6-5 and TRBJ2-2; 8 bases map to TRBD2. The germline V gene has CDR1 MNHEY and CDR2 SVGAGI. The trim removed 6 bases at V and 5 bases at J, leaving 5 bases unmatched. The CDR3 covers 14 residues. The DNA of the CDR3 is TGTGCCAGCAGGGCGGGGGGCGATACCGGGGAGCTGTTTTTT. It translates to CASRAGGDTGELFF.

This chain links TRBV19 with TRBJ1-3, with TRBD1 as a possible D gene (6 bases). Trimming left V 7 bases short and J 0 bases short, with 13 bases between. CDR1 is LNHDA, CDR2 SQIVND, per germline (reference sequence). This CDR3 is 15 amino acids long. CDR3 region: CASKTGQSSGNTIYF. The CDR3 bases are TGTGCCAGTAAAACCGGACAGAGCTCTGGAAACACCATATATTTT.

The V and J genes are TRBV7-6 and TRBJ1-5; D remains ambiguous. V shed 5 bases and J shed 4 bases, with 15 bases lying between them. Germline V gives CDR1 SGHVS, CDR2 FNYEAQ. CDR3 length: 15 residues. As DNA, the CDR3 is TGTGCCAGCAGCCAAGAAGGCTACGGGAATCAGCCCCAGCATTTT. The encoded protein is CASSQEGYGNQPQHF.

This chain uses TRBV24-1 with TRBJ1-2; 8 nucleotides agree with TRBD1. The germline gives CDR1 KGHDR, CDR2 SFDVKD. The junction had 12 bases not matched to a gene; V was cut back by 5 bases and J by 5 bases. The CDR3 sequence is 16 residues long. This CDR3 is CATSAPTGTGVYGYTF. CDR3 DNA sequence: TGTGCCACCAGTGCCCCCACCGGGACAGGTGTTTATGGCTACACCTTC.

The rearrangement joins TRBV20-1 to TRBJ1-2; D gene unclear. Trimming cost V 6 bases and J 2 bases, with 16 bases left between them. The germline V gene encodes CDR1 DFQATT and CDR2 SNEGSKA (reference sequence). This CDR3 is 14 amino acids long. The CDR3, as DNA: TGCAGTGCCAATCCCGAGGGAGGAAACTATGGCTACACCTTC. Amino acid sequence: CSANPEGGNYGYTF.

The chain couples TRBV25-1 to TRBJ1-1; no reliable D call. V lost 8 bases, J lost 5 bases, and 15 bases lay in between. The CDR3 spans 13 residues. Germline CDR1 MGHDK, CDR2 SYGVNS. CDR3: CASSHSRGTEAFF. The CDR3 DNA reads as TGTGCCAGCTCTCACAGCCGGGGAACTGAAGCTTTCTTT.

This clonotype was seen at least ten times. In DNA, the CDR3 is TGTGCCACCAGCGTCGAGGGACAGGGGGCAAGTGAGCAGTTCTTC. This translates into CATSVEGQGASEQFF. The chain is built from TRBV15 and TRBJ2-1, with TRBD1 identical over 12 bases. CDR3 length equals 15 residues. CDR1 LNHNV and CDR2 YYDKDF come from the germline V gene (reference sequence). Trimming took 5 bases from V and 9 from J; bases not matched to a gene: 8.

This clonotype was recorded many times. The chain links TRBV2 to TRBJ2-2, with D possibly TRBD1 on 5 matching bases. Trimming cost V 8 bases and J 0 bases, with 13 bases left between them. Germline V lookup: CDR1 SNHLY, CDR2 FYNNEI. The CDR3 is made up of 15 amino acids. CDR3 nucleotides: TGTGCCAGCTGTAACGCAGGGACGAACACCGGGGAGCTGTTTTTT. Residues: CASCNAGTNTGELFF.

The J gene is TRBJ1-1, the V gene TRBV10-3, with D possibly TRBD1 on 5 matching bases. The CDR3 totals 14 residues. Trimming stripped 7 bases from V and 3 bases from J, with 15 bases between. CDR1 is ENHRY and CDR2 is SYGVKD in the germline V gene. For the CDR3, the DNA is TGTGCCATCATGCCCGGGATAGGGGACACTGAAGCTTTCTTT. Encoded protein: CAIMPGIGDTEAFF.

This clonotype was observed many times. The CDR3 sequence: CASSLLSGGNEQFF. CDR3 DNA sequence: TGTGCCAGCAGCTTACTGTCAGGGGGGAATGAGCAGTTCTTC. The J gene is TRBJ2-1, the V gene TRBV7-3; possible D gene TRBD1, 7 bases. Germline loops: CDR1 SGHTA, CDR2 FQGTGA. The CDR3 is made up of 14 amino acids. V lost 2 bases to trimming and J lost 7 bases, with 12 bases between them.

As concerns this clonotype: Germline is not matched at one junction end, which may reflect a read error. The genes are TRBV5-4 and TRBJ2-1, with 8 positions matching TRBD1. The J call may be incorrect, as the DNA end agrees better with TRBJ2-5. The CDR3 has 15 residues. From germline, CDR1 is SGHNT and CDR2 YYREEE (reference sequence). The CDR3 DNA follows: TGTGCCAGCAGCGGACAGGGCGGCATCAGAGAGGCCCAGTACTTC. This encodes CASSGQGGIREAQYF.

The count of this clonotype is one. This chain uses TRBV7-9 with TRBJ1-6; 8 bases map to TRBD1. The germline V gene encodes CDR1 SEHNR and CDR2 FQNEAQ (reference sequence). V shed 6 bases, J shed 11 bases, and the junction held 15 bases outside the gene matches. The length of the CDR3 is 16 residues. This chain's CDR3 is CASSPYRQGRLAPLHF. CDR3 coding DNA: TGTGCCAGCAGTCCTTACCGACAGGGGAGGTTGGCACCCCTCCACTTT.

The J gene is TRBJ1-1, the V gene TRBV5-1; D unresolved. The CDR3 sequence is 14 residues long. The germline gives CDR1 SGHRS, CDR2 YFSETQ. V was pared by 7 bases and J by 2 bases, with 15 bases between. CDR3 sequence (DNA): TGCGCCAGCCGAGGATTGGGCAGTAACACTGAAGCTTTCTTT. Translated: CASRGLGSNTEAFF. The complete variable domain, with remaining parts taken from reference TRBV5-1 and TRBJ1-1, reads KAGVTQTPRYLIKTRGQQVTLSCSPISGHRSVSWYQQTPGQGLQFLFEYFSETQRNKGNFPGRFSGRQFSNSRSEMNVSTLELGDSALYLCASRGLGSNTEAFFGQGTRLTVV.

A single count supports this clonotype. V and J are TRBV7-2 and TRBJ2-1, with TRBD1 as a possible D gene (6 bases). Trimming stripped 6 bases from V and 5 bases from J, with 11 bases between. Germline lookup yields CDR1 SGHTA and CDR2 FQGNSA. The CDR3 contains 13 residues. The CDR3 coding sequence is TGTGCCAGCAGTCACAACAGGGACAATGAGCAGTTCTTC. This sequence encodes CASSHNRDNEQFF.

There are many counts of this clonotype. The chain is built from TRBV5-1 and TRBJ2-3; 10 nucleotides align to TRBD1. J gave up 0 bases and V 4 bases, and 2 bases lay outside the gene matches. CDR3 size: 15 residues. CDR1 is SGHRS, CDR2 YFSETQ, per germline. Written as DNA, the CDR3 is TGCGCCAGCAGCACGGGACAGGGGAGCACAGATACGCAGTATTTT. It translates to CASSTGQGSTDTQYF.

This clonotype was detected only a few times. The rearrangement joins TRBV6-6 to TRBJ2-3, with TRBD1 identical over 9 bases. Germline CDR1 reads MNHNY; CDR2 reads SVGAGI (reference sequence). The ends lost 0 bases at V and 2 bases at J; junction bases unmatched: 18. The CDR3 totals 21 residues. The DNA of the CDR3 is TGTGCCAGCAGTTACTCGGTCTCTGGGACAGGGACCGAGATGGTCACAGATACGCAGTATTTT. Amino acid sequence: CASSYSVSGTGTEMVTDTQYF.

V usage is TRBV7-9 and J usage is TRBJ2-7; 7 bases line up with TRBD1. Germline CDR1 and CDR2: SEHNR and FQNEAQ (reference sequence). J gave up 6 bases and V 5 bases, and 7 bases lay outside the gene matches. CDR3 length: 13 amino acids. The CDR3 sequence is CASSTTGYGEQYF. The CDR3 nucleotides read TGTGCCAGCAGCACGACAGGGTACGGCGAGCAGTACTTC.

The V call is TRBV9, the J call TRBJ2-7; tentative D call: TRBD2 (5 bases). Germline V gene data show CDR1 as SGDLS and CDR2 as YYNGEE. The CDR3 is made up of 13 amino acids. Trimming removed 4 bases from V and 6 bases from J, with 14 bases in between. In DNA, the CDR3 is TGTGCCAGCAGCTTGTTGTCCCGGGGCGAGCAGTACTTC. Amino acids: CASSLLSRGEQYF. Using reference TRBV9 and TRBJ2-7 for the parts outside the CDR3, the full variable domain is DSGVTQTPKHLITATGQRVTLRCSPRSGDLSVYWYQQSLDQGLQFLIQYYNGEERAKGNILERFSAQQFPDLHSELNLSSLELGDSALYFCASSLLSRGEQYFGPGTRLTVT.

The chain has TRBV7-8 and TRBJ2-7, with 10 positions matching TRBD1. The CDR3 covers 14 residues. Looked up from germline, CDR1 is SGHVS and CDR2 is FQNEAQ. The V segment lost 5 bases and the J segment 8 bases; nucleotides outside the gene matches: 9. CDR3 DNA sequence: TGTGCCAGCAGCGGAAGGGACAGGGGTAGCAAGCAGTACTTC. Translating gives CASSGRDRGSKQYF.

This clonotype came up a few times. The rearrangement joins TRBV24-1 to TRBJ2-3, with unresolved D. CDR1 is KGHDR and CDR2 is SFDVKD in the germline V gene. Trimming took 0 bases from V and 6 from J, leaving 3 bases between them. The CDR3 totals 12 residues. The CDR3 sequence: CATSDLSDTQYF. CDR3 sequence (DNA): TGTGCCACCAGTGATTTGTCCGATACGCAGTATTTT.

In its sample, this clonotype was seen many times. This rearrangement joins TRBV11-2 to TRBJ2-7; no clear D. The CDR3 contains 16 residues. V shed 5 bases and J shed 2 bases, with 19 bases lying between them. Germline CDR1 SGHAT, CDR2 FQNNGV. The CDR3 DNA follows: TGTGCCAGCAGCACATCAATAAGAGACCTCGCCTACGAGCAGTACTTC. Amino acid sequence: CASSTSIRDLAYEQYF.